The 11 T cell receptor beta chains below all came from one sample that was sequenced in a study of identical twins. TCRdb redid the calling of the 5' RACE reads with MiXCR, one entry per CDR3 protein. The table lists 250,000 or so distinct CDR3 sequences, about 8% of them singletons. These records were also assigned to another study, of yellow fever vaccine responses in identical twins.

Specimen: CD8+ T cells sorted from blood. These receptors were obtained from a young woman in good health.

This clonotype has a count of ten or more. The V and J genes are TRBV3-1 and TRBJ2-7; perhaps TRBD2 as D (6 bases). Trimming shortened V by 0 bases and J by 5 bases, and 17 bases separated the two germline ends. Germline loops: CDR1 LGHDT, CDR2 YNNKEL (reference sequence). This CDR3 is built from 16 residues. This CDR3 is CASSQDAGIGRNEQYF. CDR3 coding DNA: TGTGCCAGCAGCCAAGATGCGGGGATCGGAAGAAACGAGCAGTACTTC.

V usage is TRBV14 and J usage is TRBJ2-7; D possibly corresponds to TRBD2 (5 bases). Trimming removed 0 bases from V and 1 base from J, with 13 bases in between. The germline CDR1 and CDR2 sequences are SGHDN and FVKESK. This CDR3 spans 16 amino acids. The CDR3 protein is CASSQEEATLSYEQYF. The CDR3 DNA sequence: TGTGCCAGCAGCCAAGAGGAGGCGACACTATCCTACGAGCAGTACTTC.

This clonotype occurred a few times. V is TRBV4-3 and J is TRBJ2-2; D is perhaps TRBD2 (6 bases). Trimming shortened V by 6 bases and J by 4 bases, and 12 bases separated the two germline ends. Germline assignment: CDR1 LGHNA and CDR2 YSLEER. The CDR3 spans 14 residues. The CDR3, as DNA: TGCGCCAGCAGAGCGGGTGACATCACCGGGGAGCTGTTTTTT. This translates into CASRAGDITGELFF.

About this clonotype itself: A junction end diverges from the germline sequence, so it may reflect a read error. In nucleotides, the CDR3 is TGTGCCAGCAGTTTAACAGGGGGTGGGATATCACCCCTCCACTTT. It encodes CASSLTGGGISPLHF. The chain joins TRBV7-3 to TRBJ1-6, with 8 bases lining up with TRBD1. The CDR3 spans 15 residues. Germline V CDR1 and CDR2: SGHTA, FQGTGA.

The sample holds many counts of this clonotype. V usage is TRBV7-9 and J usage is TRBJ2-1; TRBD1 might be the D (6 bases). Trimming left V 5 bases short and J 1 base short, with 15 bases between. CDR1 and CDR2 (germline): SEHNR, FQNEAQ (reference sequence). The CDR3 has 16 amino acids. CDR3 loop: CASSPRTVKSYNEQFF. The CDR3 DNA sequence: TGTGCCAGCAGCCCACGGACAGTAAAATCCTACAATGAGCAGTTCTTC.

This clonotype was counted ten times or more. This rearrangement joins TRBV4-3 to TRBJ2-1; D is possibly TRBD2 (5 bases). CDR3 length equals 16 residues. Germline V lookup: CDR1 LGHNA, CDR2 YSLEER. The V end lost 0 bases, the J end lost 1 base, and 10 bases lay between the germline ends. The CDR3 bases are TGCGCCAGCAGCCAAGAGTGGGGAGAATCCTACAATGAGCAGTTCTTC. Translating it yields CASSQEWGESYNEQFF.

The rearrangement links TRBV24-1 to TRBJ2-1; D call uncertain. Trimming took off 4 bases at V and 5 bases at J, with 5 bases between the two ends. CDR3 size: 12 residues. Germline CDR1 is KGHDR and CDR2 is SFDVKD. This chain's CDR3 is CATSEDHNEQFF. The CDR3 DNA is TGTGCCACCAGTGAAGACCACAATGAGCAGTTCTTC.

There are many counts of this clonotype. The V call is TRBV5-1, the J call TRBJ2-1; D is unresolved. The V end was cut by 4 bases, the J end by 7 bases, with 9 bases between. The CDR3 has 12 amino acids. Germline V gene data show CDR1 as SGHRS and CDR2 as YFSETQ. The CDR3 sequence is CASSANPNEQFF. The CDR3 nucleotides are TGCGCCAGCAGCGCCAACCCTAATGAGCAGTTCTTC.

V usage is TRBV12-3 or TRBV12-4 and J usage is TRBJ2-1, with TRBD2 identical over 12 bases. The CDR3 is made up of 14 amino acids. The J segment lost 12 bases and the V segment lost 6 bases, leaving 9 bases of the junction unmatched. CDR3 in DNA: TGTGCCAGCAGGTTGGGACTAGCGGGTGTTGGGCAGTTCTTC. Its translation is CASRLGLAGVGQFF.

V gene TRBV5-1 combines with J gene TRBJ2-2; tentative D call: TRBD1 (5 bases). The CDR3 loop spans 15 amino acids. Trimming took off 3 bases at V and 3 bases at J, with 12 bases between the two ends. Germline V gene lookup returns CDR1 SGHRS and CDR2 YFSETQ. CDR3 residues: CASSSDSFYTGELFF. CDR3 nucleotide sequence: TGCGCCAGCAGCTCAGACAGTTTCTACACCGGGGAGCTGTTTTTT.

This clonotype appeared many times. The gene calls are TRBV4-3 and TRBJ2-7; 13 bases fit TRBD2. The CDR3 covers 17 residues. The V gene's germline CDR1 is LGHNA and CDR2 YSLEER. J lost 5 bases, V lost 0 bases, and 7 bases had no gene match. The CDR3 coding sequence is TGCGCCAGCAGCCAAGATAAATCCGGACTAGCGGGAGACGAGCAGTACTTC. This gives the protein CASSQDKSGLAGDEQYF.